This entry lists 30 T cell receptor beta chains sequenced from one sample in a study of regulatory T cells in long-lasting Graves disease. Building of the TCR beta libraries involved iRepertoire HTBI primers and Arm-PCR of CDR3 regions. TCRdb reprocessed the multiplex PCR reads with MiXCR, giving one entry per CDR3 protein. The sample carries 400,000 or so distinct CDR3 sequences, around 20% recorded once. Noted time point: persistent/refractory GD, antithyroid drugs over 5 years with positive TRAb. PBMCs were the source of the RNA used for TCR sequencing. The sequences come from peripheral blood mononuclear cells (PBMCs), collected when the disease was refractory, from a patient treated with antithyroid drugs. The receptors shown here come from a female donor with Graves disease.

This clonotype was observed at least ten times. The chain carries TRBV2 and TRBJ2-7, with D tentatively TRBD1 (6 bases). V was clipped by 6 bases and J by 3 bases, with 9 bases between them. The CDR3 extends over 12 amino acids. Germline-derived CDR1 and CDR2 are SNHLY and FYNNEI. CDR3: CASSRTDYEQYF. CDR3 nucleotides: TGTGCCAGCAGCCGGACAGACTACGAGCAGTACTTC.

This clonotype was seen only a few times. The chain joins TRBV6-2 or TRBV6-3 to TRBJ2-7, with 12 bases lining up with TRBD2. Germline CDR1 is MNHEY and CDR2 is SVGEGT. CDR3 size: 17 residues. J lost 4 bases, V lost 5 bases, and 12 bases had no gene match. The CDR3 here is CASSHGLAGRAPYEQYF. The CDR3 DNA is TGTGCCAGCAGTCATGGACTAGCGGGACGTGCCCCATACGAGCAGTACTTC.

At least ten counts were recorded for this clonotype. The chain is built from TRBV29-1 and TRBJ1-2; D remains unclear. Trimming removed 0 bases from V and 5 bases from J, with 13 bases in between. Per germline, CDR1 SQVTM and CDR2 ANQGSEA. The CDR3 totals 14 residues. In DNA, the CDR3 is TGCAGCGTTGAAGACCGGAGGACGGCTTATGGCTACACCTTC. This gives the protein CSVEDRRTAYGYTF.

The chain couples TRBV7-9 to TRBJ1-3, with D perhaps matching TRBD1 (5 bases). Trimming pared 5 bases from V and 1 base from J, leaving 15 bases between. The CDR3 totals 16 residues. Germline V gene lookup returns CDR1 SEHNR and CDR2 FQNEAQ (reference sequence). CDR3 coding DNA: TGTGCCAGCAGCCCTGGGGGGACCGTTTCTGGAAACACCATATATTTT. Its translation: CASSPGGTVSGNTIYF.

There are a few counts of this clonotype. The rearrangement joins TRBV11-2 to TRBJ1-3; D perhaps matches TRBD1 (5 bases). With 2 bases removed from V and 0 bases from J, the gap between germline ends came to 14 bases. Germline V gene lookup returns CDR1 SGHAT and CDR2 FQNNGV. The CDR3 spans 17 residues. CDR3 sequence: CASSLRSGLLSGNTIYF. The CDR3 coding sequence is TGTGCCAGCAGCTTAAGGTCGGGACTCCTCTCTGGAAACACCATATATTTT. Together with reference TRBV11-2 and TRBJ1-3, the CDR3 gives the full variable domain: EAGVAQSPRYKIIEKRQSVAFWCNPISGHATLYWYQQILGQGPKLLIQFQNNGVVDDSQLPKDRFSAERLKGVDSTLKIQPAKLEDSAVYLCASSLRSGLLSGNTIYFGEGSWLTVV.

This clonotype has more than one count but fewer than ten. The chain employs TRBV6-1 and TRBJ2-5, with 9 positions matching TRBD1. V was pared by 5 bases and J by 5 bases, with 6 bases of the junction left unmatched. CDR3 length equals 14 residues. The germline V gene encodes CDR1 MNHNS and CDR2 SASEGT. The CDR3, as DNA: TGTGCCAGCAGTCCTGGGACAGGGTTCGAGACCCAGTACTTC. The encoded protein is CASSPGTGFETQYF.

Concerning this clonotype: This sequence may be a read error, since a much larger clone differs from it by one base. It is likely a read error, because the conserved phenylalanine at the end of the CDR3 is missing. J is TRBJ2-7 and V is TRBV29-1; 13 nucleotides align to TRBD2. V trimming: 7 bases; J trimming: 6 bases; junction bases outside the gene matches: 12. From germline, CDR1 is SQVTM and CDR2 ANQGSEA. This CDR3 spans 15 amino acids. The CDR3: CSAHTGLAGDGEQYS. The DNA for the CDR3 is TGCAGCGCCCATACAGGACTAGCGGGAGATGGCGAGCAGTACTCC.

At least ten counts were recorded for this clonotype. The chain is built from TRBV10-3 and TRBJ2-7; D ambiguous. CDR1 is ENHRY and CDR2 is SYGVKD in the germline V gene. CDR3 size: 13 residues. Trimming removed 4 bases at V and 0 bases at J, with 7 bases between. The CDR3 nucleotides are TGTGCCATCAGTGGGGCGAGCTCCTACGAGCAGTACTTC. Protein: CAISGASSYEQYF.

Only a few counts were recorded for this clonotype. The V gene is TRBV20-1, the J gene TRBJ1-5; perhaps TRBD1 as D (6 bases). The germline V and J ends were trimmed by 2 bases and 2 bases, with 10 bases remaining between them. The CDR3 covers 14 residues. The germline V gene encodes CDR1 DFQATT and CDR2 SNEGSKA (reference sequence). CDR3 sequence: CSARQGYGNQPQHF. CDR3 nucleotide sequence: TGCAGTGCTAGACAGGGGTACGGCAATCAGCCCCAGCATTTT.

This clonotype was seen many times. The rearrangement uses TRBV12-3 or TRBV12-4 and TRBJ1-5; TRBD1 matches at 7 bases. The junction had 11 bases not matched to a gene; V was cut back by 6 bases and J by 6 bases. The CDR3 runs 15 residues. The CDR3 region has the DNA TGTGCCAGCAGGGTGACCCGAGGGGGCAGTCAGCCCCAGCATTTT. Translation: CASRVTRGGSQPQHF.

This clonotype was seen many times. The chain has TRBV7-2 and TRBJ2-5; 12 nucleotides agree with TRBD2. V shed 3 bases and J 5 bases; nucleotides not matched to a gene: 7. The germline gives CDR1 SGHTA, CDR2 FQGNSA. This CDR3 contains 16 residues. CDR3 sequence: CASSFTGTSGSETQYF. As DNA, the CDR3 is TGTGCCAGCAGCTTTACCGGGACTAGCGGGTCCGAGACCCAGTACTTC.

This clonotype was observed a few times. The chain employs TRBV19 and TRBJ1-1; 7 bases are a match to TRBD1. The CDR3 extends over 14 amino acids. Germline CDR1 is LNHDA and CDR2 is SQIVND (reference sequence). The V gene end was trimmed by 3 bases and the J gene end by 2 bases; junction bases not matched to a gene: 3. The CDR3 here is CASSIGQENTEAFF. The CDR3 bases are TGTGCCAGTAGTATCGGACAGGAAAACACTGAAGCTTTCTTT.

This clonotype has a handful of counts. The rearrangement uses TRBV7-9 and TRBJ1-1; D gene uncertain. Germline lookup yields CDR1 SEHNR and CDR2 FQNEAQ (reference sequence). This CDR3 has 15 residues. V shed 1 base and J shed 4 bases, with 13 bases lying between them. DNA of the CDR3: TGTGCCAGCAGCTTAGATAGCATGAGGTCCACTGAAGCTTTCTTT. It translates to CASSLDSMRSTEAFF.

In its sample, this clonotype was seen a few times. V usage is TRBV5-4 and J usage is TRBJ1-2; tentatively, D is TRBD1 (6 bases). V lost 4 bases to trimming and J lost 7 bases, with 17 bases between them. CDR1 is SGHNT, CDR2 YYREEE, per germline (reference sequence). This CDR3 is 14 amino acids long. The CDR3 nucleotides read TGTGCCAGCAGCCTACGAGGACAGTCGGTTGGCTACACCTTC. Translated: CASSLRGQSVGYTF.

This clonotype has more than one count but fewer than ten. This chain joins TRBV6-2 or TRBV6-3 and TRBJ1-1; maybe TRBD1 (5 bases). Trimming cost V 0 bases and J 4 bases, with 12 bases left between them. This CDR3 is 15 amino acids long. The V gene's germline CDR1 is MNHEY and CDR2 SVGEGT. The CDR3 DNA is TGTGCCAGCAGTTACTCGTTAGGGGTCGGCACTGAAGCTTTCTTT. Translation gives CASSYSLGVGTEAFF.

The gene calls are TRBV28 and TRBJ1-1; 10 bases match TRBD1. J gave up 4 bases and V 5 bases, and 10 bases lay outside the gene matches. From germline, CDR1 is MDHEN and CDR2 SYDVKM. The CDR3 totals 16 residues. CDR3 protein: CASSRIPGTGATEAFF. The DNA of the CDR3 is TGTGCCAGCAGTCGAATCCCGGGGACAGGGGCCACTGAAGCTTTCTTT.

The rearrangement joins TRBV29-1 to TRBJ2-3, with TRBD2 matching over 8 bases. Looked up from germline, CDR1 is SQVTM and CDR2 is ANQGSEA. This CDR3 is built from 14 residues. V dropped 7 bases and J dropped 1; count of bases not matched to a gene: 7. The CDR3 nucleotides read TGCAGCGGCTTACTAGCGGAACGCACAGATACGCAGTATTTT. This translates into CSGLLAERTDTQYF.

This clonotype has ten or more counts. The chain joins TRBV12-3 or TRBV12-4 to TRBJ2-7; maybe TRBD2 (5 bases). The CDR3 runs to 18 residues. Trimming took 3 bases from V and 4 from J, leaving 25 bases between them. This chain's CDR3 is CASSLGLPSLMRRYEQYF. The DNA for the CDR3 is TGTGCCAGCAGTTTGGGTTTGCCTAGCCTAATGCGAAGGTACGAGCAGTACTTC.

The chain joins TRBV20-1 to TRBJ1-6; 7 bases are shared with TRBD1. Trimming cost V 6 bases and J 10 bases; bases outside gene matches: 18. CDR1 is DFQATT, CDR2 SNEGSKA, per germline (reference sequence). This CDR3 region has 16 residues. The CDR3, as DNA: TGCAGTGCCAGCCAGTATAGACAGGGACTACGGTCACCCCTCCACTTT. Translating gives CSASQYRQGLRSPLHF.

This clonotype showed up just a few times. The rearrangement links TRBV19 to TRBJ2-7; 9 nucleotides agree with TRBD1. The germline gives CDR1 LNHDA, CDR2 SQIVND (reference sequence). Losses at the gene ends were 8 bases for V and 6 bases for J; bases not matched to a gene: 8. The CDR3 runs to 13 residues. The CDR3, as DNA: TGTGCCAGTCGGGACAGGGCCGGGGGCGAGCAGTACTTC. Its translation is CASRDRAGGEQYF.

The genes are TRBV7-9 and TRBJ2-1; 9 bases fit TRBD1. Germline values: CDR1 SEHNR, CDR2 FQNEAQ (reference sequence). The CDR3 consists of 13 residues. J gave up 9 bases and V 3 bases, and 3 bases lay outside the gene matches. Here the CDR3 DNA reads TGTGCCAGCAGCTTCCCGACAGGGGGTGAGCAGTTCTTC. Its translation: CASSFPTGGEQFF.

The rearrangement joins TRBV5-1 to TRBJ1-1; no clear D gene. Trimming cost V 5 bases and J 0 bases, with 17 bases left between them. Germline assignment: CDR1 SGHRS and CDR2 YFSETQ. The CDR3 is made up of 16 amino acids. Here the CDR3 reads CASRKELQIMNTEAFF. CDR3 sequence (DNA): TGCGCCAGCAGAAAAGAACTACAGATCATGAACACTGAAGCTTTCTTT.

This clonotype came up many times. This sequence joins TRBV20-1 and TRBJ2-5, with D perhaps TRBD2 (5 bases). The CDR3 length is 11 residues. Germline-derived CDR1 and CDR2 are DFQATT and SNEGSKA (reference sequence). V dropped 6 bases and J dropped 4 bases, with 9 bases sitting between them. This chain's CDR3 is CSAEDGETQYF. As DNA, the CDR3 is TGCAGTGCGGAGGACGGAGAGACCCAGTACTTC.

V is TRBV29-1 and J is TRBJ2-6, with no clear D. Germline V CDR1 and CDR2: SQVTM, ANQGSEA. Trimming cost V 4 bases and J 0 bases, with 7 bases left between them. The CDR3 extends over 14 amino acids. The CDR3: CSVGGTSGANVLTF. CDR3 DNA sequence: TGCAGCGTTGGAGGAACCTCTGGGGCCAACGTCCTGACTTTC.

This clonotype was seen more than once but under ten times. The V and J genes are TRBV20-1 and TRBJ2-5; 7 bases line up with TRBD1. J gave up 2 bases and V 1 base, and 4 bases lay outside the gene matches. The CDR3 totals 14 residues. CDR1 DFQATT and CDR2 SNEGSKA come from the germline V gene (reference sequence). CDR3 loop: CSARAGTAQETQYF. The CDR3 nucleotides read TGCAGTGCTAGAGCTGGGACAGCACAAGAGACCCAGTACTTC.

This clonotype was counted at least ten times. The chain employs TRBV6-5 and TRBJ2-5; D is perhaps TRBD2 (6 bases). V shed 2 bases and J shed 2 bases, with 6 bases lying between them. Germline values: CDR1 MNHEY, CDR2 SVGAGI. The CDR3 consists of 13 residues. The CDR3 sequence: CASSYGGQETQYF. CDR3 bases: TGTGCCAGCAGTTACGGGGGGCAAGAGACCCAGTACTTC.

As regards this clonotype: The germline gene is not matched at one end of the junction; a read error may be the cause. The rearrangement uses TRBV6-1 and TRBJ1-5, with D maybe TRBD1 (5 bases). Germline CDR1 is MNHNS and CDR2 is SASEGT. The length of the CDR3 is 15 residues. The CDR3 nucleotides read TGTGCCAGCAGGGACTGGGGGGGGTCAAATCAGCCCCGGCATTTT. It encodes CASRDWGGSNQPRHF.

The J gene is TRBJ2-3, the V gene TRBV7-2; D may be TRBD1 (7 bases). The CDR3 totals 16 residues. The germline V and J ends were trimmed by 4 bases and 6 bases, with 20 bases remaining between them. Germline V lookup: CDR1 SGHTA, CDR2 FQGNSA. The CDR3 spells CASSSPVEGARDTQYF. CDR3 DNA sequence: TGTGCCAGCAGCTCCCCGGTGGAGGGGGCGCGGGATACGCAGTATTTT.

This clonotype turned up a few times. The V gene is TRBV3-1, the J gene TRBJ2-5; D call uncertain. Germline V gene data show CDR1 as LGHDT and CDR2 as YNNKEL (reference sequence). The CDR3 loop spans 15 amino acids. Trimming cost V 1 base and J 5 bases, with 14 bases left between them. The CDR3 is CASSQGNSPRETQYF. The DNA for the CDR3 is TGTGCCAGCAGCCAAGGGAACAGCCCCCGGGAGACCCAGTACTTC.

In its sample, this clonotype was seen many times. The chain is built from TRBV10-2 and TRBJ2-5; 15 bases agree with TRBD2. The ends lost 5 bases at V and 5 bases at J; junction bases unmatched: 9. The germline CDR1 and CDR2 sequences are WSHSY and SAAADI. The CDR3 runs 17 residues. The CDR3: CASSLGLAGGRTETQYF. The CDR3 nucleotides are TGCGCCAGCAGTCTAGGACTAGCGGGAGGGCGCACGGAGACCCAGTACTTC.